These T cell receptor beta chains were read from a single sample in a study of blood T cells in healthy people across ages. TCRdb called the 5' RACE reads again in MiXCR, with one record for every CDR3 protein. The sample lists around 1,000,000 distinct CDR3 sequences; around 25% were seen once. The data also belong to a second study, concerning T cells of mothers and their children.

Sequencing used blood. The receptor source for this set is a girl aged 2 to 10 in good health. Each CDR3 is given with its conserved first and last residue. D genes are given only for firm matches. Not every row has a clone size; where given, it reads once, few, many or a size class.

v_call	d_call	j_call	clone_size	cdr3_aa	cdr3_nt
TRBV7-3	.	TRBJ2-5	many	CASSSVGEETQYF	TGTGCCAGCAGCTCCGTCGGGGAAGAGACCCAGTACTTC
TRBV28	TRBD2	TRBJ2-3	.	CASRERGENTDTQYF	TGTGCCAGCAGAGAGCGGGGGGAGAACACAGATACGCAGTATTTT
TRBV6-1	.	TRBJ2-7	few	CASSPPQLAYEQYF	TGTGCCAGCAGCCCGCCCCAGCTGGCCTACGAGCAGTACTTC
TRBV6-2/TRBV6-3	.	TRBJ2-1	few	CASGFGAGSEF	.
TRBV12-3/TRBV12-4	.	TRBJ2-5	few	CASSFLDREGETQYF	TGTGCCAGCAGTTTTTTGGACAGGGAGGGAGAGACCCAGTACTTC
TRBV3-1	.	TRBJ2-7	.	CASSQMILSRLPGVNHEQYF	TGTGCCAGCAGCCAAATGATCTTGTCTCGCCTGCCGGGCGTCAACCACGAGCAGTACTTC
TRBV7-2	.	TRBJ2-5	.	CASAPGGVMETQYF	TGTGCCAGCGCCCCGGGTGGGGTGATGGAGACCCAGTACTTC
TRBV7-9	TRBD1	TRBJ2-5	few	CAIPQGALEETQYF	TGTGCCATCCCCCAGGGGGCGCTCGAAGAGACCCAGTACTTC
TRBV28	TRBD2	TRBJ2-5	.	CASRRPPLAGADEQYF	TGTGCCAGCAGACGACCACCACTAGCGGGAGCTGATGAGCAGTACTTC
TRBV14	.	TRBJ2-7	few	CASSQVPDEQYF	TGTGCCAGCAGCCAAGTTCCAGATGAGCAGTACTTC
TRBV7-8	TRBD1	TRBJ1-1	.	CASSPTLQGMNTEAFF	TGTGCCAGCAGCCCTACACTACAGGGGATGAACACTGAAGCTTTCTTT
TRBV28	.	TRBJ1-1	few	CASRFPGMNTEAFF	TGTGCCAGCAGGTTCCCAGGGATGAACACTGAAGCTTTCTTT
TRBV29-1	TRBD1	TRBJ2-5	many	CSVKPGTASQETQYF	TGCAGCGTCAAACCCGGGACAGCGTCCCAAGAGACCCAGTACTTC
TRBV11-2	.	TRBJ2-1	few	CASSLGMRQEGVNEQFF	TGTGCCAGCAGCTTAGGAATGAGGCAGGAGGGGGTCAATGAGCAGTTCTTC
TRBV20-1	TRBD1	TRBJ1-6	.	CSAKSTGDNSPLHF	TGCAGTGCTAAATCGACAGGGGATAATTCACCCCTCCACTTT
TRBV20-1	.	TRBJ2-2	few	CSARDSGAGLTGELFF	TGCAGTGCTAGAGATTCCGGGGCTGGTTTGACCGGGGAGCTGTTTTTT
TRBV20-1	.	TRBJ1-6	.	CSARSTPADNSPLHF	TGCAGTGCTAGATCGACGCCCGCGGATAATTCACCCCTCCACTTT
TRBV9	.	TRBJ1-1	.	CASSQFQETEAFF	TGTGCCAGCAGCCAGTTCCAGGAAACGGAAGCTTTCTTT
TRBV4-3	TRBD2	TRBJ2-1	.	CASSQGRGREFNEQFF	TGCGCCAGCAGCCAAGGTCGGGGGAGGGAGTTCAATGAGCAGTTCTTC
TRBV20-1	TRBD2	TRBJ2-5	.	CSARVLAGGGETQYF	TGCAGTGCTAGAGTTCTAGCGGGGGGCGGGGAGACCCAGTACTTC
TRBV3-1	.	TRBJ2-1	.	CASSQDFGEQFF	TGTGCCAGCAGCCAAGATTTCGGTGAGCAGTTCTTC
TRBV6-1	.	TRBJ2-3	.	CASSLRTGTQYF	TGTGCCAGCAGTCTACGCACAGGTACGCAGTATTTT
TRBV7-6	.	TRBJ2-5	few	CASSYQSLQETQYF	TGTGCCAGCAGCTACCAAAGCCTCCAAGAGACCCAGTACTTC
TRBV7-9	TRBD1	TRBJ2-6	once	CASSFGQGGDGANVLTF	TGTGCCAGCAGCTTCGGACAGGGTGGTGATGGGGCCAACGTCCTGACTTTC
TRBV29-1	TRBD2	TRBJ2-7	few	CSVEAGGPSGEQYF	TGCAGCGTTGAAGCGGGAGGGCCCTCTGGAGAGCAGTACTTC
TRBV5-1	.	TRBJ2-5	few	CASSFESLLETQYF	TGCGCCAGCAGCTTCGAGTCATTACTAGAGACCCAGTACTTC
TRBV20-1	TRBD1	TRBJ2-1	.	CSADGTGSGEQFF	TGCAGTGCCGATGGGACAGGGTCAGGGGAGCAGTTCTTC
TRBV29-1	.	TRBJ2-1	.	CSVDLPRLYNEQFF	TGCAGCGTTGATCTGCCAAGACTTTACAATGAGCAGTTCTTC
TRBV6-2/TRBV6-3	.	TRBJ1-1	.	CASSYIGADTEAFF	TGTGCCAGCAGTTATATCGGGGCAGACACTGAAGCTTTCTTT
TRBV9	.	TRBJ2-3	.	CASSVGLVGTDTQYF	TGTGCCAGCAGCGTAGGGCTAGTCGGCACAGATACGCAGTATTTT
TRBV13	TRBD1	TRBJ2-1	.	CAISGGEGSNEQFF	TGTGCCATCTCAGGGGGCGAGGGTAGCAATGAGCAGTTCTTC
TRBV7-3	.	TRBJ2-4	.	CASSLTGTSGDIQYF	TGTGCCAGCAGCTTAACTGGGACCTCGGGAGACATTCAATACTTC
TRBV7-8	.	TRBJ1-4	few	CASSLIVSTNEKLFF	TGTGCCAGCAGCTTAATTGTCTCAACTAATGAAAAACTGTTTTTT
TRBV7-8	.	TRBJ2-7	few	CASSLERIYEQYF	TGTGCCAGCAGCTTAGAACGGATATACGAGCAGTACTTC
TRBV5-1	TRBD1	TRBJ2-7	few	CASSLAPPGQGTDEQYF	TGCGCCAGCAGCTTGGCCCCGCCGGGACAGGGAACCGACGAGCAGTACTTC
TRBV6-5	TRBD1	TRBJ1-2	few	CASIAGQNYGYTF	TGTGCCAGTATTGCGGGACAGAACTATGGCTACACCTTC
TRBV11-2	.	TRBJ2-7	.	CASSLGGNLYEQYF	TGTGCCAGCAGCTTGGGTGGTAACCTTTACGAGCAGTACTTC
TRBV29-1	.	TRBJ1-2	few	CSVTAAWGYGYTF	TGCAGCGTCACTGCAGCCTGGGGCTATGGCTACACCTTC
TRBV6-6	.	TRBJ2-5	.	CASSYDWTQETQYF	TGTGCCAGCAGTTACGATTGGACTCAAGAGACCCAGTACTTC
TRBV27	.	TRBJ1-6	few	CASSLLPGLPSWGSPLHF	TGTGCCAGCAGTTTATTGCCCGGGCTACCCTCCTGGGGTTCACCCCTCCACTTT
TRBV27	.	TRBJ2-4	.	CASSLGPRAIQYF	TGTGCCAGCAGTTTAGGTCCTAGAGCCATTCAGTACTTC
TRBV4-1	.	TRBJ2-5	many	CASSQVPQETQYF	TGTGCCAGCAGTCAGGTCCCCCAAGAGACCCAGTACTTC
TRBV27	.	TRBJ2-5	.	CASSLSIERAETQYF	TGTGCCAGCAGTTTATCGATCGAAAGGGCGGAGACCCAGTACTTC